The 26 T cell receptor beta chains presented below share a single source sample, sequenced in a study of CD8+ T cells in alopecia areata. Indicated treatment: oral pan-JAK inhibitor, 5-10 mg twice daily. In each case, RNA was isolated and then reverse transcribed into cDNA as the sequencing template. Repertoires were generated with immunoSEQ multiplex PCR, while TCRdb's copy carries only in-frame clones and drops some. The sample lists some 150,000 clones, about 61% seen once, with under 20% in the top ten. Sequenced here: CD4+ T cells sorted from blood, sampled at week 56, from a patient treated with tofacitinib. These receptors came from a human donor with alopecia areata.

The chain employs TRBV15 and TRBJ2-3, with TRBD2 identical over 14 bases. CDR3 length: 18 residues. The trim removed 4 bases at V and 0 bases at J, leaving 6 bases unmatched. CDR1 LNHNV and CDR2 YYDKDF come from the germline V gene (reference sequence). CDR3 protein: CATSKGTSGGSSTDTQYF. The DNA of the CDR3 is TGTGCCACCAGCAAAGGGACTAGCGGGGGTTCTAGCACAGATACGCAGTATTTT.

The rearrangement links TRBV9 to TRBJ2-1, with D tentatively TRBD2 (6 bases). Per germline, CDR1 SGDLS and CDR2 YYNGEE. The V end lost 0 bases, the J end lost 8 bases, and 12 bases lay between the germline ends. The CDR3 totals 14 residues. This chain's CDR3 is CASSVATGEYEQFF. CDR3 DNA sequence: TGTGCCAGCAGCGTAGCTACGGGGGAATATGAGCAGTTCTTC. Looking up the rest from reference TRBV9 and TRBJ2-1 gives the full variable domain: DSGVTQTPKHLITATGQRVTLRCSPRSGDLSVYWYQQSLDQGLQFLIQYYNGEERAKGNILERFSAQQFPDLHSELNLSSLELGDSALYFCASSVATGEYEQFFGPGTRLTVL.

The chain carries TRBV27 and TRBJ1-1; 8 bases fit TRBD1. The trim removed 6 bases at V and 6 bases at J, leaving 3 bases unmatched. The germline V gene encodes CDR1 MNHEY and CDR2 SMNVEV (reference sequence). The CDR3 spans 12 residues. DNA for the CDR3: TGTGCCAGCAGCGCAGGGGGCCCTGAAGCTTTCTTT. This gives the protein CASSAGGPEAFF.

The chain uses TRBV14 and TRBJ1-1; the D gene is possibly TRBD1 (6 bases). The CDR3 totals 17 residues. Germline CDR1 SGHDN, CDR2 FVKESK. V was clipped by 4 bases and J by 0 bases, with 18 bases between them. The chain's CDR3 is CASSPYLWTALNTEAFF. The CDR3 DNA reads as TGTGCCAGCAGCCCTTACCTTTGGACAGCCTTGAACACTGAAGCTTTCTTT.

This clone is a singleton in its sample. This rearrangement joins TRBV14 to TRBJ2-1; no clear D. Deletions cut 4 bases from V and 9 bases from J, with 13 bases between. CDR3 length equals 13 residues. Germline loops: CDR1 SGHDN, CDR2 FVKESK. The CDR3 is CASSPPFGFEQFF. CDR3 in DNA: TGTGCCAGCAGCCCCCCCTTCGGGTTTGAGCAGTTCTTC. Full variable domain (outside the CDR3, taken from reference TRBV14 and TRBJ2-1): EAGVTQFPSHSVIEKGQTVTLRCDPISGHDNLYWYRRVMGKEIKFLLHFVKESKQDESGMPNNRFLAERTGGTYSTLKVQPAELEDSGVYFCASSPPFGFEQFFGPGTRLTVL.

In nucleotides, the CDR3 is TGTGCCAGCAGCCCAACCGCGGTCGCCTATGGCTACACCTTC. Translated: CASSPTAVAYGYTF. The genes are TRBV27 and TRBJ1-2, with D unresolved. V lost 6 bases, J lost 4 bases, and 15 bases lay in between. Germline CDR1 and CDR2: MNHEY and SMNVEV (reference sequence). The CDR3 contains 14 residues.

This rearrangement joins TRBV25-1 to TRBJ2-5; D unresolved. CDR3 length: 12 residues. The V end lost 1 base, the J end lost 6 bases, and 6 bases lay between the germline ends. CDR1 MGHDK and CDR2 SYGVNS come from the germline V gene. The CDR3 protein is CASSESVKTQYF. The CDR3 DNA follows: TGTGCCAGCAGTGAATCGGTGAAGACCCAGTACTTC.

This clone showed up just a few times. The V gene is TRBV5-1, the J gene TRBJ1-1; possibly TRBD1 for D (5 bases). The CDR3 has 15 amino acids. CDR1 is SGHRS and CDR2 is YFSETQ in the germline V gene. V lost 0 bases to trimming and J lost 4 bases, with 13 bases between them. The DNA of the CDR3 is TGCGCCAGCAGCTTGGGGGGGACCTCGCCCACTGAAGCTTTCTTT. This translates into CASSLGGTSPTEAFF.

This clone was counted a few times. Within the sample, other DNA sequences also encode this same CDR3. This chain connects TRBV30 to TRBJ2-7; no firm D call. The CDR3 has 11 residues. The germline gives CDR1 GTSNPN, CDR2 SVGIG (reference sequence). Trimming left V 0 bases short and J 0 bases short, with 0 bases between. This chain's CDR3 is CAWSVSYEQYF. In DNA form, the CDR3 reads TGTGCCTGGAGTGTCTCCTACGAGCAGTACTTC.

This clone was counted many times. V gene TRBV7-2 combines with J gene TRBJ1-1, with unresolved D. The CDR3 runs to 13 residues. V was shortened by 8 bases and J by 0 bases, with 10 bases between the two germline ends. Germline lookup yields CDR1 SGHTA and CDR2 FQGNSA. The CDR3 DNA is TGTGCCAGCGTCGAGGATATGAACACTGAAGCTTTCTTT. It yields the protein CASVEDMNTEAFF.

This chain connects TRBV7-2 to TRBJ1-5; a weak D match, TRBD1 (5 bases). With 6 bases removed from V and 4 bases from J, the gap between germline ends came to 10 bases. This CDR3 region has 13 residues. The V gene's germline CDR1 is SGHTA and CDR2 FQGNSA. In DNA, the CDR3 is TGTGCCAGCAGGAGCAGGGAGAATCAGCCCCAGCATTTT. This translates into CASRSRENQPQHF. Using reference TRBV7-2 and TRBJ1-5 for the parts outside the CDR3, the full variable domain is GAGVSQSPSNKVTEKGKDVELRCDPISGHTALYWYRQSLGQGLEFLIYFQGNSAPDKSGLPSDRFSAERTGGSVSTLTIQRTQQEDSAVYLCASRSRENQPQHFGDGTRLSIL.

This clone showed up just a few times. V gene TRBV29-1 combines with J gene TRBJ2-2; the D is unclear. V lost 4 bases and J lost 0, with 9 bases in between. From germline, CDR1 is SQVTM and CDR2 ANQGSEA. This CDR3 has 14 amino acids. CDR3 sequence (DNA): TGCAGCGTTGCCCAGGTGGCGAACACCGGGGAGCTGTTTTTT. Its translation is CSVAQVANTGELFF.

The V and J genes are TRBV4-1 and TRBJ2-7; the match to TRBD1 covers 7 bases. V lost 1 base and J lost 3; bases outside the gene matches: 3. The length of the CDR3 is 14 residues. Germline V gene lookup returns CDR1 MGHRA and CDR2 YSYEKL. This CDR3 is CASSQGGQYYEQYF. The CDR3 DNA follows: TGCGCCAGCAGCCAAGGGGGACAGTACTACGAGCAGTACTTC.

The chain uses TRBV2 and TRBJ2-5; D remains unclear. The CDR3 is 11 residues long. V lost 6 bases and J 4 bases, leaving 6 bases between the germline ends. The germline V gene encodes CDR1 SNHLY and CDR2 FYNNEI. The CDR3 loop reads CASRVSETQYF. The CDR3 region has the DNA TGTGCCAGCAGAGTTTCAGAGACCCAGTACTTC.

A note on this clone: Other nucleotide sequences from this sample produce the same CDR3. The chain links TRBV30 to TRBJ1-3; D unresolved. Per germline, CDR1 GTSNPN and CDR2 SVGIG (reference sequence). The CDR3 runs 12 residues. The V end lost 3 bases, the J end lost 0 bases, and 3 bases lay between the germline ends. The CDR3 protein is CAWRASGNTIYF. DNA of the CDR3: TGTGCCTGGAGGGCCTCTGGAAACACCATATATTTT. Looking up the rest from reference TRBV30 and TRBJ1-3 gives the full variable domain: SQTIHQWPATLVQPVGSPLSLECTVEGTSNPNLYWYRQAAGRGLQLLFYSVGIGQISSEVPQNLSASRPQDRQFILSSKKLLLSDSGFYLCAWRASGNTIYFGEGSWLTVV.

The V and J genes are TRBV30 and TRBJ1-3; TRBD1 matches 8 bases. Unmatched junction bases numbered 6, after V lost 0 bases and J lost 14 bases. The CDR3 contains 12 residues. Germline CDR1 is GTSNPN and CDR2 is SVGIG (reference sequence). CDR3 loop: CAWSVRPDRVYF. Written as DNA, the CDR3 is TGTGCCTGGAGTGTTCGACCGGACAGGGTATATTTT.

The CDR3 sequence: CASSPGQNSNQPQHF. CDR3 nucleotide sequence: TGTGCCAGCAGTCCGGGACAGAATAGCAATCAGCCCCAGCATTTT. The chain carries TRBV2 and TRBJ1-5; 7 nucleotides agree with TRBD1. The V gene's germline CDR1 is SNHLY and CDR2 FYNNEI. This CDR3 comprises 15 residues. Trimming at V came to 5 bases and at J to 0 bases, leaving 4 bases not matched to a gene. The entire variable domain, with the rest obtained from reference TRBV2 and TRBJ1-5, is as follows: EPEVTQTPSHQVTQMGQEVILRCVPISNHLYFYWYRQILGQKVEFLVSFYNNEISEKSEIFDDQFSVERPDGSNFTLKIRSTKLEDSAMYFCASSPGQNSNQPQHFGDGTRLSIL.

The chain couples TRBV30 to TRBJ1-2, with 7 bases aligning to TRBD1. The CDR3 spans 14 residues. Per the germline V gene, CDR1 is GTSNPN and CDR2 is SVGIG (reference sequence). The CDR3, as DNA: TGTGCATCCACACCAGGGGGTAGGAACTATGGCTACACCTTC. Its translation is CASTPGGRNYGYTF.

The CDR3 DNA reads as TGCGCCAGCAGCCAAATTTTACAAAGATCTCGGTATGGCAGGGGGAACACTGAAGCTTTCTTT. It yields the protein CASSQILQRSRYGRGNTEAFF. This rearrangement joins TRBV4-1 to TRBJ1-1; possibly TRBD1 for D (6 bases). CDR3 size: 21 residues. V was shortened by 2 bases and J by 1 base, with 29 bases between the two germline ends. Germline V CDR1 and CDR2: MGHRA, YSYEKL.

V gene TRBV6-5 combines with J gene TRBJ2-2; no reliable D call. Germline CDR1 is MNHEY and CDR2 is SVGAGI. This CDR3 has 14 amino acids. V lost 2 bases, J lost 3 bases, and 7 bases lay in between. This CDR3 is CASSYRVDTGELFF. The DNA of the CDR3 is TGTGCCAGCAGTTACAGGGTTGACACCGGGGAGCTGTTTTTT.

V usage is TRBV11-2 and J usage is TRBJ2-3; 8 bases align to TRBD2. CDR1 is SGHAT, CDR2 FQNNGV, per germline. Germline trimming cut 6 bases from V and 1 base from J; bases unmatched to any gene: 3. This CDR3 is built from 14 residues. The CDR3 loop reads CASSGLARTDTQYF. CDR3 bases: TGTGCCAGCAGTGGACTAGCACGCACAGATACGCAGTATTTT. Using reference TRBV11-2 and TRBJ2-3 for the parts outside the CDR3, the full variable domain is EAGVAQSPRYKIIEKRQSVAFWCNPISGHATLYWYQQILGQGPKLLIQFQNNGVVDDSQLPKDRFSAERLKGVDSTLKIQPAKLEDSAVYLCASSGLARTDTQYFGPGTRLTVL.

The rearrangement uses TRBV20-1 and TRBJ1-1, with D perhaps TRBD1 (5 bases). The CDR3 contains 10 residues. CDR1 is DFQATT, CDR2 SNEGSKA, per germline (reference sequence). The ends were cut back, 4 bases at V and 8 bases at J, with 8 bases in the middle. The CDR3, as DNA: TGCAGTGCTACAGACAGCGAAGCTTTCTTT. It specifies CSATDSEAFF.

A few counts support this clone. This rearrangement joins TRBV21-1 to TRBJ2-1. TRBV21-1 constitutes a pseudogene. CDR3 length equals 11 residues. The CDR3 DNA reads as TGTGCCAGCACTGAGACGGATGAGCAGTTCTTC. Its protein product is CASTETDEQFF.

This clone was counted only a few times. This chain connects TRBV2 to TRBJ2-2; no clear D gene. The germline V gene has CDR1 SNHLY and CDR2 FYNNEI. Deletions cut 8 bases from V and 3 bases from J, with 13 bases between. The length of the CDR3 is 14 residues. DNA of the CDR3: TGTGCCAGCCATACGGAGCTAGACACCGGGGAGCTGTTTTTT. This codes for CASHTELDTGELFF. Based on the CDR3 plus reference TRBV2 and TRBJ2-2, the full variable domain is EPEVTQTPSHQVTQMGQEVILRCVPISNHLYFYWYRQILGQKVEFLVSFYNNEISEKSEIFDDQFSVERPDGSNFTLKIRSTKLEDSAMYFCASHTELDTGELFFGEGSRLTVL.

This clone was detected only a few times. J is TRBJ2-7 and V is TRBV29-1; 8 nucleotides align to TRBD1. Germline V gene lookup returns CDR1 SQVTM and CDR2 ANQGSEA. V gave up 5 bases and J gave up 1 base; unmatched junction bases: 22. This CDR3 is built from 19 residues. The DNA for the CDR3 is TGCAGCGTTTCCACAGCGTTTCCCCCGGACAGGGAGGCATCCTACGAGCAGTACTTC. Its translation: CSVSTAFPPDREASYEQYF.

This clone was found once. The rearrangement uses TRBV6-1 and TRBJ2-6; D is unresolved. Germline CDR1 is MNHNS and CDR2 is SASEGT. The V gene lost 3 bases and the J gene lost 1 base, with 4 bases spanning the gap. CDR3 length: 14 residues. CDR3 amino acids: CASSEQSGANVLTF. CDR3 sequence (DNA): TGTGCCAGCAGTGAGCAGTCTGGGGCCAACGTCCTGACTTTC.